The rows below give T cell receptor beta chains drawn from one sample of a study of CD8 T cells in ankylosing spondylitis. TCRdb redid the calling of the 5' RACE reads with MiXCR, one entry per CDR3 protein. Of approximately 140,000 distinct CDR3 sequences in the sample, 17% were seen once. Sequencing was carried out using blood, either unsorted or a sorted T cell fraction (not recorded which). Receptors were obtained from a male donor with ankylosing spondylitis. Both conserved end residues are part of each CDR3. The D gene is left open where the match is weak. Size is stated for part of the rows, as once, few or many counts, or as a class when the clone is expanded.

NA	TRBV10-3	TRBJ2-1	few	CAISVVLRVSYNEQFF	TGTGCCATCAGTGTAGTACTCCGGGTCTCCTACAATGAGCAGTTCTTC
TRBD1	TRBV7-9	TRBJ2-1	few	CASSPPSGTGYNEQFF	TGTGCCAGCAGCCCCCCTTCCGGGACAGGATACAATGAGCAGTTCTTC
TRBD1	TRBV28	TRBJ2-5	few	CASSFRGLLETQYF	TGTGCCAGCAGTTTTAGGGGGCTTCTCGAGACCCAGTACTTC
TRBD1	TRBV3-1	TRBJ2-7	few	CASSQRQGASYEQYF	TGTGCCAGCAGCCAAAGACAGGGGGCCTCCTACGAGCAGTACTTC
NA	TRBV6-1	TRBJ2-2	few	CASNIGPSNTGELFF	TGTGCCAGCAACATAGGGCCCTCGAACACCGGGGAGCTGTTTTTT
NA	TRBV27	TRBJ2-7	few	CASSSPLDGGEQYF	TGTGCCAGCAGTTCGCCGTTGGATGGGGGCGAGCAGTACTTC
NA	TRBV2	TRBJ1-2	NA	CAQAGNGYTF	TGTGCCCAGGCGGGGAATGGCTACACCTTC
TRBD2	TRBV4-1	TRBJ2-7	many	CASSLPIVAGGFHEQYF	TGCGCCAGCAGCCTCCCCATAGTGGCGGGAGGATTCCACGAGCAGTACTTC
NA	TRBV7-9	TRBJ2-1	many	CASSLGPLSSYNEQFF	TGTGCCAGCAGCTTAGGCCCCTTGAGCTCCTACAATGAGCAGTTCTTC
TRBD2	TRBV9	TRBJ2-1	NA	CASSGREGPGNEQFF	TGTGCCAGCAGCGGGCGGGAGGGCCCTGGGAATGAGCAGTTCTTC
TRBD2	TRBV29-1	TRBJ2-1	few	CSVRGSSNEQFF	TGCAGCGTTCGCGGGAGTAGCAATGAGCAGTTCTTC
NA	TRBV6-2/TRBV6-3	TRBJ1-2	NA	CASSYPGDVGGYTF	TGTGCCAGCAGTTACCCAGGGGACGTGGGTGGCTACACCTTC
TRBD2	TRBV20-1	TRBJ2-1	few	CSAILAGRFNEQFF	TGCAGTGCTATCCTAGCGGGACGCTTCAATGAGCAGTTCTTC
TRBD2	TRBV4-1	TRBJ2-3	NA	CASSQRLAGDPDTQYF	TGCGCCAGCAGCCAACGACTAGCGGGAGATCCAGATACGCAGTATTTT
NA	TRBV29-1	TRBJ1-1	NA	CSVGGGTEAFF	TGCAGCGTTGGGGGCGGCACTGAAGCTTTCTTT
NA	TRBV6-6	TRBJ2-7	NA	CASSYSNFDEQYF	TGTGCCAGCAGTTACTCGAATTTCGACGAGCAGTACTTC